The following is a T cell receptor (beta chain) sequence with its context. What it binds is not known. One junction end does not reproduce the germline sequence, and a read error may be involved. Amplification used 60 Vbeta primers and 13 Jbeta primers. Libraries were prepared by immunoSEQ multiplex PCR; TCRdb keeps only in-frame clonotypes and omits some of them. The data contain 200,000 to 250,000 clones, around 76% of them singletons. This entry belongs to a study of cytomegalovirus exposure and HLA in healthy donors. Study details: There were a few hundred genotyped donors. Of these, roughly 84% fell in the genetic ancestry cluster associated with self-reported Caucasian donors. Findings and caveats of the study: From TCR beta sequences, most subjects' HLA-A and HLA-B alleles were reportedly predicted accurately. With high specificity and sensitivity, the classifier reportedly diagnosed cytomegalovirus status. In vitro experiments confirmed that a few CMV-associated chains were specific for CMV antigens.

The CDR3 sequence is 13 residues long. Per germline, CDR1 SEHNR and CDR2 FQNEAQ (reference sequence). Sequencing was performed on PBMCs. The source of this sequence is a woman aged 40-49 years in good health and CMV-seropositive. The chain couples TRBV7-9 to TRBJ2-5, with D hard to call. The CDR3 DNA reads TGTTCCAGCAGCTCAGAAATTGAAGAGACCCAGTACTTC. Residues: CSSSSEIEETQYF.